Given below is one T cell receptor beta chain in context. This clonotype was detected only a few times. Its antigen is unknown. One base away there is no much larger clone; base qualities are not given. Libraries were made using PCR. TCRdb shows the sequencer as Illumina HiSeq 2500. Molecular barcoding was employed in the preparation of TCR libraries, with unique molecular identifiers being used to normalize TCRbeta repertoire quantification. In-frame beta chains were kept once TCRdb had trimmed the public reads at Q25 with fastp and called clones with MiXCR. Merged by CDR3 protein, the rows form single entries marked with the most common genes and DNA. The sample contains about 510,000 distinct CDR3 sequences, about an eighth of them found a single time. Around 15% of the sample is held by the ten biggest clonotypes. The sample is drawn from a study of T-cell reconstitution after alpha-beta-depleted transplantation in children listed by TCRdb under 2016. As for the study more broadly: Using TCR repertoire profiling, the study followed T-cell immune reconstitution in a quantitative way in children after TCRalphabeta/CD19-depleted allogeneic hematopoietic cell transplantation.

The sample's treatment or condition, from its label and the paper: allogeneic hematopoietic cell transplantation with graft depleted of TCRalphabeta T cells and CD19 B cells. Transplant recipients were children who received TCRalphabeta/CD19-depleted allogeneic hematopoietic cell grafts. The germline V gene (reference sequence) gives CDR1 as LGHDT and CDR2 as YNNKEL. Trimming costs V 4 bases and J 7 bases, and their ends lie 17 bases apart. The CDR3 contains 14 residues, cysteine and phenylalanine counted. Of all the DNA, just the CDR3 is kept, 42 bases in frame from base 1. Study-level results and caveats: The frequencies of hyperexpanded clones fell over the following months, and after one year, T-cell counts and TCRbeta diversity were mostly attributed to newly produced T cells. In some patients, high TCRbeta diversity at day 60 was attributed to recipient T cells and intrathymic progenitors that had survived conditioning. Apparently early alphabetaT-cell count recovery about two months after transplant reportedly relied on only several hundred rapidly expanded clones derived from non-depleted graft cells.

This receptor chain uses TRBV3-1 and TRBJ2-7, with a tentative D gene TRBD2 over 6 matching bases. The sequences come from PBMCs, mostly from graft donor cells, collected 180 days after TCRalphabeta/CD19-depleted stem cell transplant. This receptor was identified in a female patient aged 2-10 years who had a stem cell transplant for aplastic anemia, so the T cells may come from the graft donor. The DNA is TGTGCCAGCAGCCGCGGGACTTCCTGGATGGAGCAGTACTTC. This encodes CASSRGTSWMEQYF.